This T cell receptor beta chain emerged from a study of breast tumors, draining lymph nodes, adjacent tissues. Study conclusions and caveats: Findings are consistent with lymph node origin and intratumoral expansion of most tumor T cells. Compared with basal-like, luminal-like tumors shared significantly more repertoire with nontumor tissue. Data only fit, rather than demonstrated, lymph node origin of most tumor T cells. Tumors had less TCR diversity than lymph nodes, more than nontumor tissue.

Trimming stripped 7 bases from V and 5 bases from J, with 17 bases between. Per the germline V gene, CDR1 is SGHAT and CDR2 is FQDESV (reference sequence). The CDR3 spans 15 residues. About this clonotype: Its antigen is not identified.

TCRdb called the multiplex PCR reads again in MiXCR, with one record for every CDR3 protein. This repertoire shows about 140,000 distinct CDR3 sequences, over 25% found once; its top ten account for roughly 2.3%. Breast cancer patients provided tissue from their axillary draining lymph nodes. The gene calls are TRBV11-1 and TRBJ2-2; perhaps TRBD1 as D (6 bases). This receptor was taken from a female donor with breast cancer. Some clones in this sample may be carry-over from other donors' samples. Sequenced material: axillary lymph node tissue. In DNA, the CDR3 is TGTGCCAGCAAGGCTACAGGGCTTCGGACCGGGGAGCTGTTTTTT. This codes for CASKATGLRTGELFF.